This TCR beta chain was recovered during a study of cytomegalovirus exposure and HLA in healthy donors. V was clipped by 6 bases and J by 7 bases, with 13 bases between them. The CDR3 has 13 amino acids. The germline CDR1 and CDR2 sequences are MNHEY and SVGAGI. With 60 Vbeta and 13 Jbeta primers, the PCR was carried out. The method was immunoSEQ multiplex PCR; TCRdb's version includes in-frame clones alone and lacks a portion of them. The sample data list about 54,000 clones. The sample was PBMCs. The receptor's source is a woman aged 40 to 55 in good health and CMV-seronegative. The chain has TRBV6-5 and TRBJ1-5; no firm D call. This CDR3 is CASRPTLDQPQHF. The CDR3 DNA reads as TGTGCCAGCAGGCCCACCCTAGACCAGCCCCAGCATTTT.